This T cell receptor (beta chain) was documented in a study of cytomegalovirus exposure and HLA in healthy donors (dated by TCRdb to 2016 to 2017). As for the study more broadly: According to an earlier analysis of 587 of the donors, some 180 million T cells yielded approximately 120 million unique TCR beta sequences and about 300 Gb of sequence data. About 300 gigabases of sequencing data and approximately 91 million unique TCR sequences made up an early release that covered approximately 620 HLA-typed donors. Donor age, sex, ethnicity and CMV serostatus were compiled together with the repertoire data. Among the roughly 410 genotyped donors, around 81% belonged to the genetic ancestry cluster associated with self-reported Caucasian donors. All discovery cohort repertoires had been generated on a single sequencing platform. The study combined high-throughput TCR immunosequencing, statistical association of individual TCRs with disease status, and machine learning to predict cytomegalovirus infection status. The number of donors typed differed by locus, with 629-630 for A, B, C, DRB1 and DQB1, more than 500 for DQA1, 600 to 610 for DPA1, and 472 for DPB1. In a later genetic analysis, genome-wide SNP genotypes for about 55% of the 666 donors were used, and that subset was treated as a discovery cohort. Because of strong linkage in the cohort, roughly five DR-DQ haplotypes were treated as single units for association and clustering. The later analysis used no new phenotypic data to find candidate immune exposures, relying instead on TCR beta sequences and their occurrence across donors. On average, roughly 200,000 unique TCR beta nucleotide sequences were sequenced per donor among 398 genotyped donors of the cohort, with roughly 18% of those sequences being non-productive. The aim of the study was to test whether cataloging public T cell receptors could identify signatures of past pathogen exposure. Besides the first cohort of hundreds of subjects, a separate validation cohort made up of over a hundred different subjects was used. Class I and class II HLA loci were covered by the typing at four-digit resolution. To decide whether each TCR beta V gene segment behaved as functional or pseudogenic, an earlier analysis of several hundred of the donors relied on high-throughput TCR beta sequencing. The study profiled the T cell repertoires of fewer than 850 subjects by immunosequencing and related them to cytomegalovirus serostatus. To study patterns of TCR occurrence, a later analysis re-analyzed previously published TCR beta repertoires from hundreds of donors and added high-resolution HLA genotyping. The paper's findings and limits, for the study overall: A group of highly shared sequence variants was considered likely to be a technical artifact of the sequencing pipeline. In a later genetic analysis, fewer N-insertions in productive TCRs were reported among donors in an Asian-associated ancestry cluster than the approximately 710-donor mean. In a later analysis, the rate of TCR association differed among HLA loci, with DRB1 alleles having the most associated TCRs and HLA-C alleles having the fewest. Some IMGT-functional V segments, including TRBV6-2 and TRBV6-3, could not be told apart with the 87-base-pair reads, so those segments were excluded. A later analysis found that HLA-associated TCR beta chains were more clonally expanded and had lower generation probabilities than equally common non-associated chains. A later analysis found that most CMV-associated TCR beta chains appeared HLA-restricted, with HLA associations seemingly driven largely by CMV exposure. Specific HLA alleles were associated with some 15,000 TCR beta sequences at a false discovery rate of 0.05 in a later analysis. Three of the identified cytomegalovirus-associated TCR beta chains were confirmed in vitro to be specific for cytomegalovirus antigens. The cohort was sequenced for TCR beta chains only, and without alpha or paired-chain data the features that could be detected were limited. Cytomegalovirus status was reported to be diagnosed by the classifier with high specificity and sensitivity in both the original and validation cohorts. Because HLA typing was unavailable for some donors at each locus, only the typed subset was used in association tests. A later genetic analysis associated a missense DCLRE1C variant with V-gene and J-gene trimming of TCR beta chains, and an independent cohort replicated the association. When HLA alleles, especially DR and DQ, strongly co-occurred, attributing TCR associations to individual alleles was difficult. The presence/absence analyses assumed that sequencing depth was roughly uniform across donors, and that assumption may not be true. An earlier analysis of 587 of the donors showed that most TCR beta V segments appeared in productive rearrangements either about 87% or about 30% of the time, which broadly matched IMGT annotations. A further reported finding was that TCR beta sequences accurately predicted the HLA-A and HLA-B alleles for most subjects in the first cohort. According to a later analysis, parvovirus B19, influenza, CMV and Epstein-Barr virus appeared linked to several top co-occurrence clusters. Immune exposure information for the cohort was limited to CMV serostatus. In the study, some 160 TCR beta chains were listed as associated with cytomegalovirus. Linkage disequilibrium might explain the correlated functional status among segregating V segments, but an unknown experimental factor could not be excluded. Approximately 18 rarely observed V segments, including chromosome 9 orphons, were excluded from the earlier analysis of some 590 of the donors because counts were too low. Most TCR sequences were observed very rarely across donors, whereas some public TCRs were present in many individuals. The authors suggested that the approach could potentially be extended to other disease states and immunological phenotypes.

Libraries were constructed by the immunoSEQ multiplex PCR assay. A mixture of 60 forward primers for TCR Vbeta segments and 13 reverse primers for TCR Jbeta segments was used in the multiplex PCR. A multiplex PCR assay on genomic DNA amplified the CDR3 region of rearranged TCR beta genes. Amplified TCR beta libraries were sequenced as 87-base-pair reads on the Illumina HiSeq System. The original methods were these. A later analysis counted tens of millions of unique TCR beta chains across the 550 to 750 repertoires, and roughly 9.9 million of these chains were shared by at least two donors. Raw reads were error-corrected and collapsed into unique sequences with a nearest-neighbor algorithm that merged closely related sequences to remove PCR and sequencing errors. Alignment of CDR3 sequences to IMGT reference sequences was used to assign V, D and J gene segments. For a sequence to be retained, at least a six-nucleotide match to both a V gene segment and a J gene segment was required. A rearrangement was called productive if the CDR3 had no stop codons and remained in frame with V and J, and every other rearrangement was called non-productive. Following IMGT convention, CDR3 was defined as the stretch from the second conserved V-encoded cysteine to the conserved J-encoded phenylalanine. The earlier analysis of 587 of the donors excluded sequences that lacked an unambiguous match to a single V gene segment. In an earlier analysis of 587 of the donors, V segments were called functional above 56.7% productive rearrangements and were called segregating when the between-donor standard deviation exceeded 5%. To diagnose cytomegalovirus status from the catalog of TCR beta chain sequences, a statistical classification framework was built. V and J gene assignment, in a later analysis, came from comparing TCR nucleotide sequences with IMGT/GENE-DB human TR gene sequences. The TCRdist pipeline was used in a later analysis to assign CDR3 sequences and most-parsimonious VDJ recombination scenarios. A later analysis defined each TCR beta chain by its CDR3 amino acid sequence plus V-gene family, and excluded reads lacking a unique V-gene family. A later analysis removed 500 to 650 highly shared, low-generation-probability nucleotide sequences to deal with suspected cross-contamination and a sequencing artifact. A later analysis calculated a clonal expansion index for each public chain from normalized within-repertoire ranks of inferred template counts. In a later analysis, generation probabilities were computed using a VDJ recombination model fitted to out-of-frame rearrangements, and the results were checked against IGoR. Hypergeometric tests were used in a later analysis to score TCR-TCR, TCR-HLA and TCR-CMV co-occurrence, with a repertoire-size bias correction applied to the TCR pairs. To estimate false discovery rates, a later analysis permuted the HLA or CMV assignments 20 times. In a later analysis, co-occurring TCRs were grouped with DBSCAN, and TCRdist sequence similarity was added when clustering was performed within HLA-allele-positive subsets. Repertoires with fewer than 30,000 or more than 120,000 public chains were left out of co-occurrence clustering, as were four to six repertoires with anomalous nucleotide sharing. TCRdb provides this immuneACCESS table in a form limited to in-frame rearrangements. Some clones are lacking; in checked studies, under half of them reflect an unresolved V gene, and why the rest are absent is not known. V, J and clone size are taken as reported in that table, and D and trimming were inferred from the DNA itself. In all, the sample holds approximately 30,000 clones, and about 60% of those were seen once. The ten top clones hold about a fifth of the sample.

Concerning this clone: The target of this receptor is not known. Per-base quality was not reported, and no clone a single base away is much larger than it.

In total, more than 500 healthy bone marrow donors made up the cohort. All cohort members were sampled while nominally healthy, although unrecorded immune exposures were likely present. The donor was CMV seropositive and belonged to the group of 250 to 300 seropositive cohort members. Every donor gave a peripheral blood sample, and the peripheral blood mononuclear cells from that sample were used for TCR beta sequencing. The Qiagen DNeasy Blood Extraction Kit was used to extract genomic DNA from the blood cell samples. For CDR1 and CDR2, the germline V gene lists SGHRS and YFSETQ. The cysteine opens and the phenylalanine closes a CDR3 of 14 amino acids. Left in the record is the CDR3 DNA by itself, 42 bases read in frame from the first base. The trim is 2 bases for V and 5 bases for J, with a gap of 13 bases between the germline ends.

The V and J genes are TRBV5-1 and TRBJ2-5; TRBD1 is perhaps the D gene, given 6 matching bases. The source of this sequence is a man aged 50 to 59 in good health and CMV-seropositive. Sequencing was performed on PBMCs. The CDR3 region has the sequence CASSLSTGTETQYF. The DNA reads TGCGCCAGCAGCTTATCCACAGGGACGGAGACCCAGTACTTC.